This T cell receptor (beta chain) comes out of a study of shared clonotypes between healthy human individuals. Study-level results: Clonotypes that were shared across a handful of donors made up roughly 5% of naive CD4 clonotypes.

CDR3 size: 13 residues. The germline V gene encodes CDR1 SGHKS and CDR2 YYEKEE (reference sequence). The junction had 6 bases not matched to a gene; V was cut back by 5 bases and J by 6 bases. Measured with immunoSEQ multiplex PCR; TCRdb has only the in-frame clones, and not every one. The sample shows about 2 million clones, about 94% of them seen only once. Naive CD8 cells lacked CD45RO and underwent positive selection for CCR7, leaving out terminally differentiated effector memory CD45RA+ cells. All donors were healthy HIV-negative adults lacking recent acute infections or vaccinations. A word on this clone: Antigen specificity is unknown.

The clonotype comes from a man aged 18 to 30 in good health. This sequence joins TRBV5-5 and TRBJ2-7, with 9 positions matching TRBD2. Sequencing used naive CD8+ T cells sorted from blood. CDR3 sequence (DNA): TGTGCCAGCAGGGTAGCGGGAGAGTTCGAGCAGTACTTC. This encodes CASRVAGEFEQYF.